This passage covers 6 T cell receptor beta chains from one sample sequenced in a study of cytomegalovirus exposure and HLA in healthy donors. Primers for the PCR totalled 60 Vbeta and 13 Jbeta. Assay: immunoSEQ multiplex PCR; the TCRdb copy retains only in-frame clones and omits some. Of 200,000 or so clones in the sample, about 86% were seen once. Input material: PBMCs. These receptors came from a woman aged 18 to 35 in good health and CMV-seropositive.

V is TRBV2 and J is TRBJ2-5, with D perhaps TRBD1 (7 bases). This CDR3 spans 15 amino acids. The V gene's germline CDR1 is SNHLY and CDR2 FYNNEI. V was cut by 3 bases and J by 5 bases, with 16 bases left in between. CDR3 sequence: CASSDDREASETQYF. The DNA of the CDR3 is TGTGCCAGCAGTGATGACAGGGAGGCTTCCGAGACCCAGTACTTC. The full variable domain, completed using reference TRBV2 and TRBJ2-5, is EPEVTQTPSHQVTQMGQEVILRCVPISNHLYFYWYRQILGQKVEFLVSFYNNEISEKSEIFDDQFSVERPDGSNFTLKIRSTKLEDSAMYFCASSDDREASETQYFGPGTRLLVL.

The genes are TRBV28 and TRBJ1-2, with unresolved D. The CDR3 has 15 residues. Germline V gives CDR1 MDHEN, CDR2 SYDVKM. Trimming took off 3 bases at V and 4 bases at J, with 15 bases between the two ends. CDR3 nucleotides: TGTGCCAGCAGTTTGCCCCCCCCGAGTGGCTATGGCTACACCTTC. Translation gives CASSLPPPSGYGYTF.

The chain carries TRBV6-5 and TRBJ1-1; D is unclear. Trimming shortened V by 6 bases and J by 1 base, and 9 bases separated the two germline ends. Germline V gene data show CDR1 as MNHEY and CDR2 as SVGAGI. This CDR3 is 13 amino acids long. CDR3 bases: TGTGCCAGCAGCCGTACGGGGAACACTGAAGCTTTCTTT. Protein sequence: CASSRTGNTEAFF.

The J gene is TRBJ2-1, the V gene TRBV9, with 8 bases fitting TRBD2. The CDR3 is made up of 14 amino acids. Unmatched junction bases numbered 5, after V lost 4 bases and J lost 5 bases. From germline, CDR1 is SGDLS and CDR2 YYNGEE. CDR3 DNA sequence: TGTGCCAGCAGCCCTCGGGGGGGGGACAATGAGCAGTTCTTC. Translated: CASSPRGGDNEQFF.

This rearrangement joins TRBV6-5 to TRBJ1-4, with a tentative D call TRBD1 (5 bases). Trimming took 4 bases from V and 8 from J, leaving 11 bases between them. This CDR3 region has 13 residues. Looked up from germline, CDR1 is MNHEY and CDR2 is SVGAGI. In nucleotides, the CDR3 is TGTGCCAGCAGTTTACAGGAAAGGGAAAAACTGTTTTTT. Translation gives CASSLQEREKLFF.

Here the CDR3 reads CASSSGGSPLHF. For the CDR3, the DNA is TGTGCCAGTAGTAGCGGGGGATCACCCCTCCACTTT. The chain couples TRBV19 to TRBJ1-6; D may be TRBD1 (5 bases). V was clipped by 4 bases and J by 10 bases, with 8 bases between them. Per germline, CDR1 LNHDA and CDR2 SQIVND (reference sequence). The CDR3 length is 12 residues.